The entry below describes one TCR beta chain. This clone has a single count. Its antigen remains undetermined. No quality values exist for individual bases; no much larger clone is one base distant. This sample also contains other DNA sequences that code for the same CDR3. The sample belongs to a study of shared clonotypes between healthy human individuals (dated by TCRdb to the early 2020s). In terms of the full investigation: The cohort included three men and a couple of women between 18 and 49 years of age. For each donor, CD4 naive and CD4 memory were each given three plates, CD8 naive was given two plates, and CD8 memory was given one plate. Between about 0.85 and 9.5 billion PBMCs per donor were obtained by leukapheresis. Blood TCR repertoires of a handful of healthy adults were deeply sequenced to estimate repertoire size and the extent of clonotype sharing between individuals. Different laboratories and diverse techniques were used to prepare libraries and sequence TCR repertoires, to increase sequencing depth and limit assay-specific biases. Study-wide findings and limitations: The small number of donors limited the genetic and exposure-history diversity represented. Only blood was sampled, and tissue TCR repertoires likely differ from those in blood. Based on pairwise subsampling, the degree of clonotype sharing among donors was expected to be affected by sequencing depth. Clonotypes shared by all four sorted-subset donors showed higher generation probabilities than non-shared clonotypes. Rarefaction of sorted-subset datasets indicated incomplete sequencing despite the large sequencing depth. Sharing across several donors was observed for around 5% of naive CD4, 3.5% of naive CD8, over 2% of memory CD4, and around 0.42% of memory CD8 clonotypes. Estimated clonotype richness was generally larger for naive than for memory subsets.

Using the deep immunoSEQ assay, TCR CDR3 regions were amplified from genomic DNA by multiplex PCR. For each cell subset, the extracted genomic DNA was distributed evenly across all wells of several immunoSEQ 96-well plates, and each plate served as one replicate. For sorted subsets, each replicate PCR was loaded with 200 ng genomic DNA, equivalent to 25,000 to 35,000 T cell genomes. The purified libraries were quantified using a Qubit 3.0 fluorometer, sized with a Bioanalyzer 2100, and then quantified again using the KAPA Library Quantification kit. A separate single-read 150-cycle Illumina NextSeq 550 flow cell was used to sequence each immunoSEQ 96-well plate. The original methods were these. Because only junctional sequences without quality scores were contained in the immunoSEQ output, filtering matching that applied to full-length reads could not be performed. Sequences were annotated with PyIR, a Python wrapper for IgBLAST v1.9, using IMGT germline references to assign V/J genes and CDR3. Reads were filtered out if the reads had weak V/J assignments (E-value above 1e-6), no CDR3, stop codons, out-of-frame junctions, or ambiguous translated residues. V3J clonotypes were defined as sequences sharing an identical inferred V gene, J gene, and CDR3 amino acid sequence. Percentage overlap between repertoires was computed as shared unique clonotypes divided by the size of the smaller repertoire. Three approaches were used to assess repertoire richness: RTK rarefaction, the Chao1 estimator, and Recon v2.1 estimates of unobserved clonotypes. OLGA was used to compute generation probabilities for all TCRbeta clonotypes that the gDNA method yielded from a handful of donors. Imported from immuneACCESS, the table was reduced by TCRdb to in-frame sequences with V and J called. These copies leave out some clones; in studies compared against another copy, an unresolved V gene accounts for under half, and the cause of the remainder is not known. The V and J calls and clone size were taken over from that table, and D and trimming were inferred from the DNA. Counted in this sample were over a million clones; approximately 96% of them appeared once. About 1.2% of the sample comes from the top ten.

Donors were healthy HIV-negative adults with no recently reported acute infections or vaccinations. Only Caucasian adults living in Nashville, Tennessee, USA were represented among the donors. Magnetic negative selection was used to enrich CD4+ T cells, after which naive cells were positively selected on CD45RA and the negative fraction became the memory subset. After blood collection by leukapheresis, PBMCs were isolated using Ficoll-Histopaque density gradient centrifugation and then cryopreserved in the vapor phase of liquid nitrogen. Analytical flow cytometry was used to check the purity and quantity of every magnetically sorted T cell population. Genomic DNA was isolated from each sorted fraction and quantified by UV absorbance on a Nanodrop 2000c. The CDR3 sequence holds 11 residues, the cysteine and phenylalanine included. Only the CDR3 part of the read is kept: 33 bases, read in frame from the first base. From a lookup of the germline V gene, CDR1 and CDR2 are MDHEN and SYDVKM. The germline ends are 4 bases apart after V is trimmed by 8 bases and J by 2 bases.

The source is a man aged 25 to 45 in good health. The V gene is TRBV28 and the J gene is TRBJ2-1, with the D gene call left open. Sequenced: naive CD4+ T cells sorted from blood. The cell subset or site label here, explained by the study, means: CD45RA+ positively selected. The nucleotide sequence is given as TGTGCCAGCGGGGCCTACAATGAGCAGTTCTTC. It translates as CASGAYNEQFF.